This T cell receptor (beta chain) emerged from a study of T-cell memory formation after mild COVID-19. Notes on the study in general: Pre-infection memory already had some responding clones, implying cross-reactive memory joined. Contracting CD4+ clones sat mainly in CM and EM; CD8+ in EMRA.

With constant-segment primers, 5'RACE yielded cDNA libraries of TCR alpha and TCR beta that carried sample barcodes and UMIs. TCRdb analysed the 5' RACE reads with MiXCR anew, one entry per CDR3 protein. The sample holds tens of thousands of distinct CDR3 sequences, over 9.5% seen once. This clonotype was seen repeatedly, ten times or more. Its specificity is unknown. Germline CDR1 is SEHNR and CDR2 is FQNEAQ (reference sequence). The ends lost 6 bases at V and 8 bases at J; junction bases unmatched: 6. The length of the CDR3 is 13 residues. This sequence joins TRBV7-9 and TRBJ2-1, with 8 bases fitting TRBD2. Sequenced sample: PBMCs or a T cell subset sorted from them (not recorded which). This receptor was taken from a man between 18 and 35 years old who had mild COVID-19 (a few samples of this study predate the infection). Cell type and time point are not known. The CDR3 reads CASRGSGKDEQFF. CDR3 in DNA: TGTGCCAGCAGGGGTAGCGGGAAGGATGAGCAGTTCTTC. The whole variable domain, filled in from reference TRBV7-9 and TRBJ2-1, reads DTGVSQNPRHKITKRGQNVTFRCDPISEHNRLYWYRQTLGQGPEFLTYFQNEAQLEKSRLLSDRFSAERPKGSFSTLEIQRTEQGDSAMYLCASRGSGKDEQFFGPGTRLTVL.